The clone carrying this TCR beta chain was detected a few times. Its target is unknown. The data originate from a study of identical twins. Germline CDR1 reads SGHRS; CDR2 reads YFSETQ. The CDR3 length is 15 residues. After removal of 6 bases from V and 7 bases from J, the junction contained 7 bases not matched to a gene. Study findings and constraints: Zero-insertion analyses could be partly confounded by invariant MAIT and iNKT cells.

TCRdb itself ran the 5' RACE reads through MiXCR, one entry per CDR3 protein. Of roughly 770,000 distinct CDR3 sequences in the sample, 18% were seen once. In addition, the sample was reused for a study of T cells expressing NK-cell markers. This second study notes: Several of the experiments relied on an anti-gamma-delta TCR antibody so that only alpha-beta TCR T cells were sorted. Dominance of the CD3+CD56-NKG2C+ fraction by these clonotypes also held in several donors.

The sequenced material came from PBMCs. This clonotype was obtained from a woman younger than 30 in good health. This chain uses TRBV5-1 with TRBJ2-1, with 13 bases aligning to TRBD2. The CDR3 protein is CASTMGLAGPNEQFF. In DNA, the CDR3 is TGCGCCAGCACAATGGGACTAGCGGGACCTAATGAGCAGTTCTTC.